The clone carrying this TCR beta chain was detected only a few times. Its cognate antigen is unknown. Germline-derived CDR1 and CDR2 are SNHLY and FYNNEI. This CDR3 has 18 amino acids. The V end was cut by 5 bases, the J end by 4 bases, with 26 bases between. This record comes from a study of vaccination and CD4 T cells after COVID-19. Study as a whole: Overlapping spike peptides of SARS-CoV-2, HCoV-NL63, HCoV-OC43 and HCoV-229E stimulated the cells. Notes on the study in general: Post-vaccination reactive clonotypes (median roughly 35) did not differ significantly from post-infection (21).

Cultured CD4+ T-cell DNA underwent Oncomine TCR Beta short-read sequencing. From the PCR reads, TCRdb called clonotypes with MiXCR, one entry per CDR3 protein. The profile covers some 7,700 distinct CDR3 sequences, with about 45% appearing a single time and roughly a quarter taken by the ten largest. Treatment given: approximately 9-day PBMC culture with coronavirus spike peptide pools or control peptides (ViraFEST assay). One should note that the unexposed donor's CD4+ T cells were collected before the COVID-19 pandemic (2011-2018). Each well held 2 million or so PBMCs in IL-2 (about 10 IU/ml) medium with approximately 9.4 ug/ml peptide pools.

The sequencing input was CD4+ T cells from blood, cultured in vitro. The chain employs TRBV2 and TRBJ1-2; the D gene is possibly TRBD1 (6 bases). This TCR came from a human donor in good health. The CDR3 region is CASSQRGGGAGETYGYTF. The CDR3 DNA follows: TGTGCCAGCAGTCAGAGAGGGGGTGGGGCAGGGGAGACCTATGGCTACACCTTC.